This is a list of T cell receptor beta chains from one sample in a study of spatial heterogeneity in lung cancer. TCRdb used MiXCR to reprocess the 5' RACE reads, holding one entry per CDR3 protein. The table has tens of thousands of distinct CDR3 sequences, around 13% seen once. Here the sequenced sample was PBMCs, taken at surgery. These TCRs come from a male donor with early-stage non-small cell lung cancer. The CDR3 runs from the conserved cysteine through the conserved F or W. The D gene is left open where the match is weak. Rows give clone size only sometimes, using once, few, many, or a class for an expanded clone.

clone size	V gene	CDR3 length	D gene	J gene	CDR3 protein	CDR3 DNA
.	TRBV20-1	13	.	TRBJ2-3	CSARRAPTDTQYF	TGCAGTGCTAGGCGGGCTCCCACAGATACGCAGTATTTT
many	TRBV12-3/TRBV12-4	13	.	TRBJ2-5	CASSLGFQETQYF	TGTGCCAGCAGTTTGGGATTCCAAGAGACCCAGTACTTC
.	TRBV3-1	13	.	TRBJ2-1	CASSLGTFDEQFF	TGTGCCAGCAGCCTCGGGACTTTTGATGAGCAGTTCTTC
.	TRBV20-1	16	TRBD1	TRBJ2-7	CSASLNRQGVTYEQYF	TGCAGTGCTAGTCTCAACCGACAGGGAGTCACCTACGAGCAGTACTTC
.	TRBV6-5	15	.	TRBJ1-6	CASSYATGGYSPLHF	TGTGCCAGCAGTTACGCAACAGGTGGCTATTCACCCCTCCACTTT
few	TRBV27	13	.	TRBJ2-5	CASSGRTKETQYF	TGTGCCAGCAGCGGTCGGACCAAAGAGACCCAGTACTTC
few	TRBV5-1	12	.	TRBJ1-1	CASSQGGPEAFF	TGCGCCAGCTCTCAAGGGGGTCCTGAAGCTTTCTTT
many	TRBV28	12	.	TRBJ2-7	CASSLTSSEQYF	TGTGCCAGCAGTCTGACTAGTAGCGAGCAGTACTTC
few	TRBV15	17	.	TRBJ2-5	CATSRRRGQPGGETQYF	TGTGCCACCAGCAGACGGAGGGGACAGCCGGGGGGAGAGACCCAGTACTTC
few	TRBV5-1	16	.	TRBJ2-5	CASSLFGERWQETQYF	TGCGCCAGCAGCTTGTTCGGGGAACGGTGGCAAGAGACCCAGTACTTC
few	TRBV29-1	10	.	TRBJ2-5	CSVEEETQYF	TGCAGCGTAGAGGAAGAGACCCAGTACTTC
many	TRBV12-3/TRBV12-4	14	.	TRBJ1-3	CASNSPGAGNTIYF	TGTGCCAGCAATTCCCCCGGGGCTGGAAACACCATATATTTT
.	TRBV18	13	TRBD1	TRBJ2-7	CASSDRSTYEQYF	TGTGCCAGCTCGGACAGGTCGACCTACGAGCAGTACTTC
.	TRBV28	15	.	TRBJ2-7	CASSLLAGTLHEQYF	TGTGCCAGCAGTTTGTTAGCCGGGACGCTCCACGAGCAGTACTTC
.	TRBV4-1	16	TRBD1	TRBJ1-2	CASSQGSRTGGYGYTF	TGCGCCAGCAGCCAAGGATCCAGGACAGGAGGCTATGGCTACACCTTC
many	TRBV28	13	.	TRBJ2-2	CASERTNTGELFF	TGTGCCAGCGAAAGAACGAACACCGGGGAGCTGTTTTTT